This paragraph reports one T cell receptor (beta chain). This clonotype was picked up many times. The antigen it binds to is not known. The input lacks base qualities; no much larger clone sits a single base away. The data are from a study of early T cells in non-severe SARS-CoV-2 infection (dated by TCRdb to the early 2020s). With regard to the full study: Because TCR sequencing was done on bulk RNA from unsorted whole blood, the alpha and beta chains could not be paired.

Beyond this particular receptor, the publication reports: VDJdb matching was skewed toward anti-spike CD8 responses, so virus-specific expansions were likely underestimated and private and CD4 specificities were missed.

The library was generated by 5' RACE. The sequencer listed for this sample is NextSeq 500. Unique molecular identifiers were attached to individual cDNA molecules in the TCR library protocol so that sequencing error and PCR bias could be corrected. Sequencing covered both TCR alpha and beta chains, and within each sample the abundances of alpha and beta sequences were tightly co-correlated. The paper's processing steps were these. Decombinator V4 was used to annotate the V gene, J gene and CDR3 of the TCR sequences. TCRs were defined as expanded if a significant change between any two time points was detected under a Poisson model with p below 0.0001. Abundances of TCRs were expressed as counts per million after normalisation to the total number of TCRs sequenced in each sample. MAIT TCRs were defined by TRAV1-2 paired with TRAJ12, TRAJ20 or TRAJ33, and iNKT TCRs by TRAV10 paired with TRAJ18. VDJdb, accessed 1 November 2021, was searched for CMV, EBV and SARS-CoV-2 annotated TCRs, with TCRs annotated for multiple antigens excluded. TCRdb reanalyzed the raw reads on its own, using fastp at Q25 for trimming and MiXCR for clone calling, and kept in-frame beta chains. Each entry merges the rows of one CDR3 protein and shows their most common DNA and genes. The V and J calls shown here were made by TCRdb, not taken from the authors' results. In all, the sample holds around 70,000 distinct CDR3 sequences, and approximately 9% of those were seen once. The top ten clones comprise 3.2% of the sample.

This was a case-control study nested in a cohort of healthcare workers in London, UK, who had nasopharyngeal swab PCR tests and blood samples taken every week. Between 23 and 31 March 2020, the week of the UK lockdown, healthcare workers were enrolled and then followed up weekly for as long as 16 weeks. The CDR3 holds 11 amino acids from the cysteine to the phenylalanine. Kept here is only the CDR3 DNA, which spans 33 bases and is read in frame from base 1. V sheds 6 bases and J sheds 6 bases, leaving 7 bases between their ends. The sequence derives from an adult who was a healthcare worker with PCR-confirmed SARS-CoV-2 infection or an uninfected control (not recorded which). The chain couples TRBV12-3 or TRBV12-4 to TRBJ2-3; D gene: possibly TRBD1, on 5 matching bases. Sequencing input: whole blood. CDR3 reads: CASRGRDTQYF. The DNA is TGTGCCAGCAGGGGGCGGGATACGCAGTATTTT.